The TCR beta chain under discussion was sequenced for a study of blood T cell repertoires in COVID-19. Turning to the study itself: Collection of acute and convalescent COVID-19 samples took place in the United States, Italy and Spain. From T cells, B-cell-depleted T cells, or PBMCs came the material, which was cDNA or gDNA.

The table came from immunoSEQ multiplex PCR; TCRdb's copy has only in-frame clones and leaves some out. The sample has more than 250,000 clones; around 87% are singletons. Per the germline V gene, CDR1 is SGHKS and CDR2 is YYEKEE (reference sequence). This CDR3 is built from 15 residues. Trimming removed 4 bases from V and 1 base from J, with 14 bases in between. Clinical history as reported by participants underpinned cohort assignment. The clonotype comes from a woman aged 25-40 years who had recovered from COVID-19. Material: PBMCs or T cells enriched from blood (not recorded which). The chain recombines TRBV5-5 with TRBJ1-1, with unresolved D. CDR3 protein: CASSRVLPRNTEAFF. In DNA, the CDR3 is TGTGCCAGCAGCCGCGTATTACCCCGGAACACTGAAGCTTTCTTT. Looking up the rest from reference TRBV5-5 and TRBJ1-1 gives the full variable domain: DAGVTQSPTHLIKTRGQQVTLRCSPISGHKSVSWYQQVLGQGPQFIFQYYEKEERGRGNFPDRFSARQFPNYSSELNVNALLLGDSALYLCASSRVLPRNTEAFFGQGTRLTVV.